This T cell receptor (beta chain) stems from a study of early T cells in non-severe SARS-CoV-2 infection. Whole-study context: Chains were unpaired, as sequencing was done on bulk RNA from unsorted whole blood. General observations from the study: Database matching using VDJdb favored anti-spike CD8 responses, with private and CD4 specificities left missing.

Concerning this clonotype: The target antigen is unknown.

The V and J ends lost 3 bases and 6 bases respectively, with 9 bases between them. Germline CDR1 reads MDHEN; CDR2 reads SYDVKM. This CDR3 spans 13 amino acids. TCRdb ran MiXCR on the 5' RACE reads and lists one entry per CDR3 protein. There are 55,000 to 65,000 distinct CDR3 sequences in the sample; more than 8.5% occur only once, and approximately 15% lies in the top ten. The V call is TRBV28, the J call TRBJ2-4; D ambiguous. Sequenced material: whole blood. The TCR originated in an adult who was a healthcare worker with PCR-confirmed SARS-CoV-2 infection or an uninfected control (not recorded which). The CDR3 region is CASSLDPRNIQYF. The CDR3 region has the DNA TGTGCCAGCAGTTTGGATCCCCGAAACATTCAGTACTTC.